Listed here are 27 T cell receptor beta chains from one sample, sequenced in a study of long-term antiretroviral therapy in people with HIV. Sequencing used immunoSEQ v3.0 at survey level. Sequencing used immunoSEQ multiplex PCR; TCRdb keeps in-frame clones, though not all of them. The sample includes about 17,000 clones, 76% of them seen just once. This sample comprised unsorted PBMCs, obtained 2.5 years before starting antiretroviral therapy. These receptors originate from a woman in her forties or fifties with HIV.

This clone appeared a single time. The CDR3 DNA reads as TGCGCCAGCAGCTTAGGGGCAGGGACCTATAATTCACCCCTCCACTTT. Translated, it gives CASSLGAGTYNSPLHF. J is TRBJ1-6 and V is TRBV5-1; D may be TRBD1 (5 bases). The CDR3 contains 16 residues. V was clipped by 2 bases and J by 2 bases, with 11 bases between them. The germline V gene has CDR1 SGHRS and CDR2 YFSETQ. The full variable domain, its missing parts supplied by reference TRBV5-1 and TRBJ1-6, is KAGVTQTPRYLIKTRGQQVTLSCSPISGHRSVSWYQQTPGQGLQFLFEYFSETQRNKGNFPGRFSGRQFSNSRSEMNVSTLELGDSALYLCASSLGAGTYNSPLHFGNGTRLTVT.

This chain connects TRBV10-3 to TRBJ1-1; TRBD1 aligns across 8 bases. The ends lost 7 bases at V and 3 bases at J; junction bases unmatched: 7. CDR3 size: 14 residues. Germline V lookup: CDR1 ENHRY, CDR2 SYGVKD. This chain's CDR3 is CAITKTGVDTEAFF. In nucleotides, the CDR3 is TGTGCCATCACCAAGACAGGGGTAGACACTGAAGCTTTCTTT.

This chain links TRBV20-1 with TRBJ1-2; D unresolved. Germline V CDR1 and CDR2: DFQATT, SNEGSKA (reference sequence). The ends were cut back, 5 bases at V and 5 bases at J, with 9 bases in the middle. This CDR3 comprises 11 residues. The chain's CDR3 is CSAGRRYGYTF. DNA of the CDR3: TGCAGTGCTGGGAGGAGGTATGGCTACACCTTC.

The chain joins TRBV19 to TRBJ2-3; perhaps TRBD1 as D (7 bases). Between the trimmed V and J ends, which lost 2 bases and 4 bases, there was a span of 10 bases. Looked up from germline, CDR1 is LNHDA and CDR2 is SQIVND (reference sequence). The CDR3 contains 14 residues. CDR3 in DNA: TGTGCCAGTAGTATACAGGGGGAGGCAGATACGCAGTATTTT. Its protein product is CASSIQGEADTQYF.

This chain uses TRBV7-2 with TRBJ1-4; D is ambiguous. The germline gives CDR1 SGHTA, CDR2 FQGNSA. V lost 5 bases and J 0 bases, leaving 7 bases between the germline ends. The CDR3 contains 14 residues. CDR3 coding DNA: TGTGCCAGCAGCCCACAGCCAACTAATGAAAAACTGTTTTTT. Translating it yields CASSPQPTNEKLFF.

In nucleotides, the CDR3 is TGTGCCAGCGAAGGCGGGGAGCTGTTTTTT. Protein sequence: CASEGGELFF. The chain joins TRBV2 to TRBJ2-2, with D hard to call. The CDR3 extends over 10 amino acids. CDR1 and CDR2 from the germline V gene are SNHLY and FYNNEI. With 8 bases removed from V and 7 bases from J, the gap between germline ends came to 5 bases.

The chain combines TRBV19 with TRBJ1-1; TRBD1 aligns across 9 bases. The junction had 4 bases not matched to a gene; V was cut back by 3 bases and J by 8 bases. Per germline, CDR1 LNHDA and CDR2 SQIVND (reference sequence). This CDR3 spans 13 amino acids. The DNA for the CDR3 is TGTGCCAGTAGTATCCCCGGGACAGGGGAAGCTTTCTTT. The encoded protein is CASSIPGTGEAFF.

This sequence joins TRBV15 and TRBJ1-3; 7 positions agree with TRBD1. Losses at the gene ends were 8 bases for V and 0 bases for J; bases not matched to a gene: 16. The CDR3 spans 18 residues. CDR1 and CDR2 (germline): LNHNV, YYDKDF (reference sequence). CDR3 sequence reads: CATCRDSGRVSSGNTIYF. The CDR3 bases are TGTGCCACCTGCCGGGACAGCGGGCGGGTGAGCTCTGGAAACACCATATATTTT.

The chain has TRBV19 and TRBJ2-7; TRBD1 matches at 7 bases. The germline gives CDR1 LNHDA, CDR2 SQIVND (reference sequence). V dropped 3 bases and J dropped 2; count of bases not matched to a gene: 7. This CDR3 contains 15 residues. The DNA of the CDR3 is TGTGCCAGTAGTATGAGGGGGCTATCCCCCTACGAGCAGTACTTC. It is translated as CASSMRGLSPYEQYF.

The CDR3 bases are TGTGCCAGCAGCCAAGCTGAGGGTAGCTCCTACAATGAGCAGTTCTTC. This encodes CASSQAEGSSYNEQFF. This chain links TRBV7-8 with TRBJ2-1; tentative D call: TRBD2 (5 bases). The CDR3 runs 16 residues. The V and J ends lost 5 bases and 0 bases respectively, with 14 bases between them. Per the germline V gene, CDR1 is SGHVS and CDR2 is FQNEAQ.

The chain uses TRBV5-5 and TRBJ1-4; D possibly corresponds to TRBD1 (5 bases). Looked up from germline, CDR1 is SGHKS and CDR2 is YYEKEE (reference sequence). V lost 0 bases, J lost 2 bases, and 11 bases lay in between. The CDR3 spans 16 residues. This CDR3 reads CASSLAPAGTNEKLFF. CDR3 nucleotide sequence: TGTGCCAGCAGCTTGGCGCCCGCAGGGACTAATGAAAAACTGTTTTTT.

V gene TRBV6-5 combines with J gene TRBJ1-1; D is unresolved. Germline V gene sequence: CDR1 MNHEY, CDR2 SVGAGI. This CDR3 region has 13 residues. Trimming shortened V by 6 bases and J by 6 bases, and 14 bases separated the two germline ends. CDR3 sequence reads: CASSRFSPPEAFF. The CDR3 coding sequence is TGTGCCAGCAGCCGCTTTTCTCCCCCTGAAGCTTTCTTT.

V usage is TRBV9 and J usage is TRBJ2-5, with D unclear. V lost 1 base and J lost 4, with 20 bases in between. There are 17 residues in the CDR3. Germline CDR1 is SGDLS and CDR2 is YYNGEE. CDR3 amino acids: CASSVRKGEAGRETQYF. Written as DNA, the CDR3 is TGTGCCAGCAGCGTAAGGAAGGGCGAGGCTGGTCGAGAGACCCAGTACTTC.

For the CDR3, the DNA is TGTGCCAGCAGCGTCAGCGGGGGCTCCACAGATACGCAGTATTTT. Encoded protein: CASSVSGGSTDTQYF. J is TRBJ2-3 and V is TRBV9; 8 bases agree with TRBD2. Germline CDR1 reads SGDLS; CDR2 reads YYNGEE. The CDR3 totals 15 residues. With 2 bases clipped from V and 2 bases from J, the junction kept 4 bases outside the gene matches.

V usage is TRBV2 and J usage is TRBJ1-4, with TRBD1 identical over 7 bases. This CDR3 spans 14 amino acids. Germline V gene lookup returns CDR1 SNHLY and CDR2 FYNNEI. Unmatched junction bases numbered 9, after V lost 7 bases and J lost 7 bases. CDR3 sequence reads: CASKIEGAVEKLFF. The CDR3 region has the DNA TGTGCCAGCAAAATCGAGGGGGCGGTTGAAAAACTGTTTTTT.

The rearrangement links TRBV14 to TRBJ2-3; the D call may be TRBD1 or TRBD2 (5 bases each). Germline loops: CDR1 SGHDN, CDR2 FVKESK. Trimming shortened V by 3 bases and J by 5 bases, and 15 bases separated the two germline ends. This CDR3 is built from 15 residues. The CDR3 DNA follows: TGTGCCAGCAGCCAGAGGGACGTTTGGGGAGATACGCAGTATTTT. Translation gives CASSQRDVWGDTQYF.

The J gene is TRBJ1-1, the V gene TRBV12-5, with 7 bases lining up with TRBD1. The CDR3 consists of 15 residues. Germline V CDR1 and CDR2: LGHNT, FRNRAP. Trimming cost V 4 bases and J 6 bases; bases outside gene matches: 11. CDR3 sequence reads: CASGWGTELVSEAFF. The CDR3 nucleotides are TGTGCTAGTGGTTGGGGGACAGAACTGGTCTCTGAAGCTTTCTTT.

The chain employs TRBV6-7 and TRBJ2-3, with D unclear. TRBV6-7 is marked as an open reading frame, function uncertain. There are 12 residues in the CDR3. V shed 4 bases and J shed 4 bases, with 6 bases lying between them. This CDR3 reads CASSLGADTQYF. The CDR3 bases are TGTGCCAGCAGTTTAGGAGCAGATACGCAGTATTTT.

The chain carries TRBV9 and TRBJ2-3, with D possibly TRBD1 on 6 matching bases. The CDR3 has 14 residues. Germline CDR1 and CDR2: SGDLS and YYNGEE. Trimming shortened V by 4 bases and J by 0 bases, and 9 bases separated the two germline ends. The CDR3, as DNA: TGTGCCAGCAGCTTACAGGGTAGCACAGATACGCAGTATTTT. Protein: CASSLQGSTDTQYF.

This sequence joins TRBV27 and TRBJ1-2, with D perhaps TRBD1 (6 bases). Per germline, CDR1 MNHEY and CDR2 SMNVEV (reference sequence). Trimming took 6 bases from V and 5 from J, leaving 10 bases between them. There are 12 residues in the CDR3. The CDR3 reads CASRRQGYGYTF. The CDR3 DNA sequence: TGTGCCAGCAGGCGGCAGGGGTATGGCTACACCTTC.

The chain employs TRBV5-1 and TRBJ2-1, with TRBD2 identical over 9 bases. The CDR3 is 15 amino acids. V lost 7 bases, J lost 4 bases, and 9 bases stayed unmatched. Germline V lookup: CDR1 SGHRS, CDR2 YFSETQ. CDR3 sequence reads: CASRHRLAEYNEQFF. The CDR3 DNA reads TGCGCCAGCCGGCACCGACTAGCGGAGTACAATGAGCAGTTCTTC.

The chain is built from TRBV15 and TRBJ2-2, with D uncertain. The CDR3 totals 16 residues. Germline V gene data show CDR1 as LNHNV and CDR2 as YYDKDF (reference sequence). Trimming stripped 0 bases from V and 4 bases from J, with 12 bases between. The CDR3 DNA reads as TGTGCCACCAGCAGAGATCCAAGCCGTCCCACCGGGGAGCTGTTTTTT. It encodes CATSRDPSRPTGELFF.

V usage is TRBV29-1 and J usage is TRBJ1-1, with D unclear. The CDR3 has 13 residues. Trimming shortened V by 4 bases and J by 0 bases, and 9 bases separated the two germline ends. Germline CDR1 SQVTM, CDR2 ANQGSEA. The CDR3 here is CSVGTTLNTEAFF. DNA of the CDR3: TGCAGCGTTGGAACGACCTTGAACACTGAAGCTTTCTTT.

CDR3 sequence (DNA): TGTGCCAGCAGCCCCGGGGGGGCATATCGGACCACAGATACGCAGTATTTT. Its protein is CASSPGGAYRTTDTQYF. The V and J genes are TRBV14 and TRBJ2-3; 8 bases match TRBD2. This CDR3 contains 17 residues. V shed 4 bases, J shed 2 bases, and the junction held 11 bases outside the gene matches. The germline V gene has CDR1 SGHDN and CDR2 FVKESK.

The chain combines TRBV30 with TRBJ2-7; D may be TRBD2 (7 bases). V lost 2 bases and J 0 bases, leaving 11 bases between the germline ends. This CDR3 has 14 residues. Germline-derived CDR1 and CDR2 are GTSNPN and SVGIG (reference sequence). The CDR3 protein is CAWSLGGRSYEQYF. For the CDR3, the DNA is TGTGCCTGGAGTCTGGGGGGGCGCTCCTACGAGCAGTACTTC. Complete variable domain (other parts from reference TRBV30 and TRBJ2-7): SQTIHQWPATLVQPVGSPLSLECTVEGTSNPNLYWYRQAAGRGLQLLFYSVGIGQISSEVPQNLSASRPQDRQFILSSKKLLLSDSGFYLCAWSLGGRSYEQYFGPGTRLTVT.

The chain recombines TRBV30 with TRBJ2-1; TRBD2 might be the D (6 bases). CDR3 length equals 17 residues. Germline V gene data show CDR1 as GTSNPN and CDR2 as SVGIG (reference sequence). The V end was cut by 8 bases, the J end by 4 bases, with 27 bases between. CDR3 amino acids: CAGGFGHKELSYNEQFF. CDR3 nucleotides: TGTGCCGGGGGGTTCGGACATAAGGAGTTGAGTTACAATGAGCAGTTCTTC. Supplemented by reference TRBV30 and TRBJ2-1, the full variable domain reads SQTIHQWPATLVQPVGSPLSLECTVEGTSNPNLYWYRQAAGRGLQLLFYSVGIGQISSEVPQNLSASRPQDRQFILSSKKLLLSDSGFYLCAGGFGHKELSYNEQFFGPGTRLTVL.

CDR3 protein: CASSAFYSGEHNEQFF. CDR3 nucleotide sequence: TGTGCCAGCAGTGCGTTTTATAGCGGGGAGCACAATGAGCAGTTCTTC. The V call is TRBV2, the J call TRBJ2-1; 8 positions agree with TRBD2. This CDR3 spans 16 amino acids. V lost 4 bases and J lost 5; bases outside the gene matches: 10. Germline CDR1 reads SNHLY; CDR2 reads FYNNEI.